This T cell receptor (beta chain) was sequenced for a study of T cell clones after liver transplantation. The overall study: Liver transplant recipients had immunosuppression withdrawal attempted within 2 years. A pre-transplant mixed lymphocyte reaction with TCRbeta sequencing defined graft-donor-reactive clones followed in post-transplant blood. HCV positivity affected three of eight recipients; the rest lacked autoimmune or viral indications. Study-wide findings and caveats: A larger donor-reactive than third-party decline suggested partial antigen-specific deletion.

Sequencing was performed with immunoSEQ multiplex PCR; in TCRdb, only in-frame clones are kept and a portion is missing. The profile shows tens of thousands of clones, nearly 85% of them singletons. V was pared by 6 bases and J by 1 base, with 9 bases between. The germline CDR1 and CDR2 sequences are SNHLY and FYNNEI. The CDR3 consists of 13 residues. As for this clone: Its target is unknown.

V gene TRBV2 combines with J gene TRBJ1-1; D unresolved. The TCR sequence derives from a human patient who received a liver transplant. A share of the T cells may be of graft donor origin. The input for sequencing was CD4+ T cells from blood, taken almost 47 months after liver transplant. The CDR3 DNA reads as TGTGCCAGCAGGACTAGTCCGAACACTGAAGCTTTCTTT. Its translation: CASRTSPNTEAFF.